Listed below are T cell receptor beta chains from one sample, sequenced in a study of T cell repertoires in cytomegalovirus infection. In TCRdb, the reads were re-called with MiXCR into one record per CDR3 protein. The sample records 200,000 to 300,000 distinct CDR3 sequences, roughly 13% being singletons. Specimen: PBMCs. The receptors stem from a human donor in good health (CMV status not recorded). Some clones in this sample may be carry-over from other donors' samples. CDR3s leave out the opening cysteine and the closing phenylalanine or tryptophan.

J gene: TRBJ1-1; V gene: TRBV10-3; CDR3 protein: AISESSLWGAVNTEAF
J gene: TRBJ2-3; V gene: TRBV20-1; CDR3 protein: SVTPGSEGTQY
J gene: TRBJ1-5; V gene: TRBV6-4; CDR3 protein: ASSDGDKQH
J gene: TRBJ2-1; V gene: TRBV7-8; CDR3 protein: ASSAALAGGNEQF
J gene: TRBJ1-2; V gene: TRBV29-1; CDR3 protein: SAGVGYT
J gene: TRBJ2-1; V gene: TRBV7-3; CDR3 protein: ASSYSGTTYNEQF
J gene: TRBJ2-4; V gene: TRBV29-1; CDR3 protein: SVEGGSLAKNIQY
J gene: TRBJ1-5; V gene: TRBV7-9; CDR3 protein: ASNKGQRSNQPQH
J gene: TRBJ2-2; V gene: TRBV7-9; CDR3 protein: ASSLYRETGELF
J gene: TRBJ2-2; V gene: TRBV5-6; CDR3 protein: ASSLRRGGLRLGPGELF
J gene: TRBJ1-1; V gene: TRBV10-2; CDR3 protein: ASSEVRNTEAF
J gene: TRBJ2-7; V gene: TRBV19; CDR3 protein: ASSTTGNSYEQY
J gene: TRBJ2-1; V gene: TRBV28; CDR3 protein: ASSLSLAGGMF
J gene: TRBJ2-3; V gene: TRBV2; CDR3 protein: ASSERLPPGDTQY
J gene: TRBJ1-5; V gene: TRBV29-1; CDR3 protein: SVGGGNQPQH
J gene: TRBJ2-7; V gene: TRBV7-6; CDR3 protein: ASSLGAGVRVDEQY
J gene: TRBJ2-5; V gene: TRBV20-1; CDR3 protein: SARDVYSQETQY
J gene: TRBJ1-1; V gene: TRBV5-1; CDR3 protein: ASSHPQPGTEAF
J gene: TRBJ2-2; V gene: TRBV7-8; CDR3 protein: ASSPAGSRTGELF
J gene: TRBJ2-7; V gene: TRBV7-2; CDR3 protein: ASSSDRVGQY
J gene: TRBJ1-2; V gene: TRBV20-1; CDR3 protein: SAWWTAKVYT
J gene: TRBJ1-4; V gene: TRBV7-9; CDR3 protein: ASSAGQINEKLF
J gene: TRBJ1-1; V gene: TRBV11-2; CDR3 protein: ASSQGHTNTEAF
J gene: TRBJ2-7; V gene: TRBV7-2; CDR3 protein: ASSYISTQSYEQY
J gene: TRBJ2-2; V gene: TRBV29-1; CDR3 protein: SAGGATGELF
J gene: TRBJ1-1; V gene: TRBV19; CDR3 protein: ASTKSTMNTEAF
J gene: TRBJ2-1; V gene: TRBV12-3/TRBV12-4; CDR3 protein: ASSGLGGGGRRYNEQF
J gene: TRBJ2-5; V gene: TRBV28; CDR3 protein: ASRRQGWETQY
J gene: TRBJ2-1; V gene: TRBV10-3; CDR3 protein: AIAGGYNEQF
J gene: TRBJ2-4; V gene: TRBV6-2/TRBV6-3; CDR3 protein: ASRGAGQGTNIQY
J gene: TRBJ2-7; V gene: TRBV20-1; CDR3 protein: SATPGLSYEQY
J gene: TRBJ2-2; V gene: TRBV10-3; CDR3 protein: ALGLGLAGDTGELF
J gene: TRBJ2-7; V gene: TRBV7-2; CDR3 protein: ASRKGAHEQY
J gene: TRBJ2-7; V gene: TRBV10-3; CDR3 protein: AISDTGTGSSYEQY
J gene: TRBJ2-7; V gene: TRBV6-4; CDR3 protein: ASSENASPTYEQY
J gene: TRBJ2-6; V gene: TRBV19; CDR3 protein: ASNPGVMSSNNVLT
J gene: TRBJ2-1; V gene: TRBV6-2/TRBV6-3; CDR3 protein: ASSYTADPSYNEQF
J gene: TRBJ2-3; V gene: TRBV11-3; CDR3 protein: ASSSPSMGTQY
J gene: TRBJ1-1; V gene: TRBV7-9; CDR3 protein: ASSPGKEAF
J gene: TRBJ1-2; V gene: TRBV7-9; CDR3 protein: ASSSLWGAFT
J gene: TRBJ1-1; V gene: TRBV28; CDR3 protein: ASSSRPGEGSTEAF
J gene: TRBJ1-2; V gene: TRBV29-1; CDR3 protein: SVSDRGTNYGYT
J gene: TRBJ2-3; V gene: TRBV7-2; CDR3 protein: ASSFGSGARTDTQY
J gene: TRBJ2-7; V gene: TRBV20-1; CDR3 protein: SARGLTGRTSEQY
J gene: TRBJ2-3; V gene: TRBV7-2; CDR3 protein: ATAPAAPNTQY
J gene: TRBJ2-7; V gene: TRBV10-3; CDR3 protein: AISDPGRTYEQY
J gene: TRBJ1-5; V gene: TRBV29-1; CDR3 protein: SVGTGGGQPQH
J gene: TRBJ2-7; V gene: TRBV29-1; CDR3 protein: SVVDAYEQY
J gene: TRBJ2-7; V gene: TRBV29-1; CDR3 protein: SVARGFSSYEQY
J gene: TRBJ2-7; V gene: TRBV7-4; CDR3 protein: ASSLEPCFSSYEQY
J gene: TRBJ1-1; V gene: TRBV7-2; CDR3 protein: ASSLTGRPNTEAF
J gene: TRBJ2-3; V gene: TRBV7-9; CDR3 protein: ASSVRDTGPDTQY
J gene: TRBJ1-1; V gene: TRBV7-8; CDR3 protein: ASSLKLSEAMNTEAF